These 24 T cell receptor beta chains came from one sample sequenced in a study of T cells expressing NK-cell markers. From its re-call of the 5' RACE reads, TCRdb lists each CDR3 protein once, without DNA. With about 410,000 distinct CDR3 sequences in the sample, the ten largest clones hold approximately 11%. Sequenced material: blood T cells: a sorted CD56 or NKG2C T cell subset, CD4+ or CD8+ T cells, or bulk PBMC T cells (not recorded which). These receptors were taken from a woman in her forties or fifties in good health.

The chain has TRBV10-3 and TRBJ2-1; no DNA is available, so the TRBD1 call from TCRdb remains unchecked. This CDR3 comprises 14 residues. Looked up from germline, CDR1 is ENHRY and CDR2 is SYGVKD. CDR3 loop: CAIAGQGAYNEQFF.

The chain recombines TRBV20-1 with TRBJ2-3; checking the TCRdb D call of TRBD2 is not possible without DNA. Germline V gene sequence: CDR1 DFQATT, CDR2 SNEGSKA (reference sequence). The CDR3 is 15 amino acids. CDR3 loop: CSARSASGRADTQYF.

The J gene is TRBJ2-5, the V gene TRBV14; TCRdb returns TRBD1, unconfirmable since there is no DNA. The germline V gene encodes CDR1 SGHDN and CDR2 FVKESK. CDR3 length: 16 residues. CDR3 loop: CASSRASGQGGETQYF.

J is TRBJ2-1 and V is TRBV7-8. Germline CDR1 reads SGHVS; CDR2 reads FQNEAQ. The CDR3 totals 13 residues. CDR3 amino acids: CASSIRYDNEQFF.

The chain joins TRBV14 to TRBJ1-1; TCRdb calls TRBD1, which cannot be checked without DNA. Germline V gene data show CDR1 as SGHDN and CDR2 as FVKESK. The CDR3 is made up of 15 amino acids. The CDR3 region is CASSYLTGTNTEAFF.

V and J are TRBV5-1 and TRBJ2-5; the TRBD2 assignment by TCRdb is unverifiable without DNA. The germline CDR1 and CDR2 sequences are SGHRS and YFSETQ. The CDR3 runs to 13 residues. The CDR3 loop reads CATGAEGQETQYF.

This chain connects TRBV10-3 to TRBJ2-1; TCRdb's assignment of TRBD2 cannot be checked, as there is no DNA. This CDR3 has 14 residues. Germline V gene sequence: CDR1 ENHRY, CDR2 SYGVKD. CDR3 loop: CAIRGGGSGNEQFF.

The CDR3 sequence is CASSLQGADNSPLHF. The J gene is TRBJ1-6, the V gene TRBV18. Germline V gene lookup returns CDR1 KGHSH and CDR2 LQKENI. CDR3 length equals 15 residues.

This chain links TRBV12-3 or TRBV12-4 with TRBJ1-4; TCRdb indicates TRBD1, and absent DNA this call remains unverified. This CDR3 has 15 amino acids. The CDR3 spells CASSLGGQNNEKLFF.

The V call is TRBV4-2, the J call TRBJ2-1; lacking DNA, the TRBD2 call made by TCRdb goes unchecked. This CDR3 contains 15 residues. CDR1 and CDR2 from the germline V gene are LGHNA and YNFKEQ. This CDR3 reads CASSLKAGVNNEQFF.

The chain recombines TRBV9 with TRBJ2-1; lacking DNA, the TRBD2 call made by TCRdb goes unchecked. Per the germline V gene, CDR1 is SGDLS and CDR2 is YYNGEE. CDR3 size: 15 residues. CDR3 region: CASNTLALSYNEQFF.

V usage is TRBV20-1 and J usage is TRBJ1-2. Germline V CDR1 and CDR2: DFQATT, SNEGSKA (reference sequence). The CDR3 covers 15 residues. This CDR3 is CSARDIALEIYGYTF.

The CDR3 loop is CASSLVAGGNQPQHF. This rearrangement joins TRBV4-1 to TRBJ1-5; TCRdb gives TRBD1 as the D gene, but with no DNA this cannot be confirmed. Germline V CDR1 and CDR2: MGHRA, YSYEKL. The CDR3 length is 15 residues.

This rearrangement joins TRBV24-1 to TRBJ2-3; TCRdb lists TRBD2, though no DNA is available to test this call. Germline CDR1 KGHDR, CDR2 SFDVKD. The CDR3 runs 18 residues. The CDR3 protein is CATSESGGTSGRGDTQYF.

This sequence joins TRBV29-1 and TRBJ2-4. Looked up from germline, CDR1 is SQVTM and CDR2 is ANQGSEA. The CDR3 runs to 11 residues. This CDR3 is CSYLMAGIQYF. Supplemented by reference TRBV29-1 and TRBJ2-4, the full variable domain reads SAVISQKPSRDICQRGTSLTIQCQVDSQVTMMFWYRQQPGQSLTLIATANQGSEATYESGFVIDKFPISRPNLTFSTLTVSNMSPEDSSIYLCSYLMAGIQYFGAGTRLSVL.

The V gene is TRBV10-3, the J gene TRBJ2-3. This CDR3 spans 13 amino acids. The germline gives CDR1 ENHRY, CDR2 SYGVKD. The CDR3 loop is CAISEFVADTQYF.

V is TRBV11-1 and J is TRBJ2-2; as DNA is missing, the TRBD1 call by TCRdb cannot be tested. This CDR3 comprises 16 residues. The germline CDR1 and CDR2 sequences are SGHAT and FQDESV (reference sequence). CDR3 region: CASSPTTGARTGELFF.

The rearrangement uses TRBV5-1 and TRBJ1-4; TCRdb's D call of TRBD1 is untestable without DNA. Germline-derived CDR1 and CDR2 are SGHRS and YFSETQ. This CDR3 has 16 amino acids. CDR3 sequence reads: CASSLSPQGTNEKLFF.

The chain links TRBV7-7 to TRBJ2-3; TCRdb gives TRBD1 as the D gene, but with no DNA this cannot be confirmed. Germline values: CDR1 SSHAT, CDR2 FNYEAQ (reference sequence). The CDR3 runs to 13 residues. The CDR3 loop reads CASSGGQRDTQYF.

This CDR3 reads CASNWGGVQNEQFF. The chain combines TRBV5-5 with TRBJ2-1; TCRdb's D call of TRBD2 is untestable without DNA. CDR3 length: 14 amino acids. The V gene's germline CDR1 is SGHKS and CDR2 YYEKEE (reference sequence).

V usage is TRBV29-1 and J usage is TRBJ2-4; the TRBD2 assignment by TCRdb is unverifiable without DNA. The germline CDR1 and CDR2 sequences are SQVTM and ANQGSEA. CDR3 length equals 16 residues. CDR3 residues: CSVRAGGPGSKNIQYF.

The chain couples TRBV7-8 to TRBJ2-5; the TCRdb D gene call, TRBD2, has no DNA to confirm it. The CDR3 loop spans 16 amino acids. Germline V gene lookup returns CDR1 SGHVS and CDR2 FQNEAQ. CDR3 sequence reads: CASSLLVAGNQETQYF.

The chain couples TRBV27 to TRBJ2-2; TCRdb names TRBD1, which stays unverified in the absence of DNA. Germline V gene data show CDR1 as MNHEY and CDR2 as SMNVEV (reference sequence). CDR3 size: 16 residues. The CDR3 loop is CASSLLTGDLTGELFF.

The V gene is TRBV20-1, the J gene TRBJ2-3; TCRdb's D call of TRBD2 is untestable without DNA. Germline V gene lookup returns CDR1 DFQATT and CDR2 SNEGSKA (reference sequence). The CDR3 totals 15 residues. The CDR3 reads CSVPSGTSGTDTQYF.